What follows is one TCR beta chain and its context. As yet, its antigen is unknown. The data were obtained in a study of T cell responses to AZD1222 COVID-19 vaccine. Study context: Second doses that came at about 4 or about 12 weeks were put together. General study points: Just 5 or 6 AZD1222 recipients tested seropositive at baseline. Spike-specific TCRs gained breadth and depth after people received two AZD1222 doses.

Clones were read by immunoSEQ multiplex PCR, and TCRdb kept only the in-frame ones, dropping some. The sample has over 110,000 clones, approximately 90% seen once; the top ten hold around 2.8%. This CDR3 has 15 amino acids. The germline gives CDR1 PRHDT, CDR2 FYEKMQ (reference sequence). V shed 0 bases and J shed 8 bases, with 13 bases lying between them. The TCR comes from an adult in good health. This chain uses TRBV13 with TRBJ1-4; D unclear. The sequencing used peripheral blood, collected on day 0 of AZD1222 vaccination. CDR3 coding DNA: TGTGCCAGCAGCTTAGGTGGTGGGTATCGAGAAAAACTGTTTTTT. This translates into CASSLGGGYREKLFF.